These T cell receptor beta chains were read from a single sample in a study of blood T cell repertoires in COVID-19. Only in-frame clones appear in the TCRdb table, and some are missing; sequencing was by immunoSEQ multiplex PCR. The sample shows fewer than 150,000 clones, roughly 80% of them seen only once. Sample: peripheral blood. Source of these receptors: a man aged 50-60 years with acute or convalescent COVID-19. Both conserved end residues are part of each CDR3. D genes are given only for firm matches. The size field is filled for only some rows; it gives once, few, many or a size class.

. | . | 12 | TRBJ1-5 | TRBV27 | TGTGCCAGCAGAACAGGGACTCAGCCCCAGCATTTT | CASRTGTQPQHF
. | . | 12 | TRBJ2-7 | TRBV5-1 | TGCGCCAGCAGCTCGGTAGGGGACGAGCAGTACTTC | CASSSVGDEQYF
. | . | 14 | TRBJ1-5 | TRBV3-1/TRBV3-2 | TGTGCCAGCAGCCAAGTCGGGGGGGTAGAGCCCCAGCATTTT | CASSQVGGVEPQHF
. | . | 14 | TRBJ2-7 | TRBV5-1 | TGCGCCAGCAGACCCATCTTACACCTCAACGAGCAGTACTTC | CASRPILHLNEQYF
. | . | 16 | TRBJ1-6 | TRBV27 | TGTGCCAGCACCTATTACCCGCCGGGTCCGAATTCACCCCTCCACTTT | CASTYYPPGPNSPLHF
. | . | 14 | TRBJ2-1 | TRBV27 | TGTGCCAGCAGGGCTGTTCCTTCCTACAATGAGCAGTTCTTC | CASRAVPSYNEQFF
. | TRBD1 | 16 | TRBJ1-5 | TRBV7-8 | TGTGCCAGCAGCTTAAACAACAGGGGATTAAATCAGCCCCAGCATTTT | CASSLNNRGLNQPQHF
. | TRBD1 | 15 | TRBJ1-5 | TRBV5-1 | TGCGCCAGCAGCTTAGACGGGGACAGGGGAAGACCCCAGCATTTT | CASSLDGDRGRPQHF
. | . | 13 | TRBJ1-4 | TRBV29-1 | TGCAGCGTTACAGGATCAACTAATGAAAAACTGTTTTTT | CSVTGSTNEKLFF
. | TRBD1 | 14 | TRBJ1-2 | TRBV7-9 | TGTGCCAGCAGCTTAGACTCAGGGGGGAATGGCTACACCTTC | CASSLDSGGNGYTF
. | . | 13 | TRBJ1-5 | TRBV12-3/TRBV12-4 | TGTGCCAGCAGTTTAGTTCCAAATCAGCCCCAGCATTTT | CASSLVPNQPQHF
. | TRBD1 | 19 | TRBJ1-4 | TRBV6-4 | TGTGCCAGCAGCACAATGGGGGACAGGGTGTGGGCAACTAATGAAAAACTGTTTTTT | CASSTMGDRVWATNEKLFF
. | TRBD2 | 12 | TRBJ2-1 | TRBV27 | TGTGCCAGCAGTCTAGCGGGGGGTGAGCAGTTCTTC | CASSLAGGEQFF
. | . | 13 | TRBJ1-4 | TRBV19 | TGTGCCAGCGGGGGGGGAGCCAATGAAAAACTGTTTTTT | CASGGGANEKLFF
. | . | 14 | TRBJ1-1 | TRBV3-1/TRBV3-2 | TGTGCCAGCAGCCTACAACCCTCGAACACTGAAGCTTTCTTT | CASSLQPSNTEAFF
few | . | 14 | TRBJ1-1 | TRBV5-4 | TGTGCCAGCAGCTCGAGGGCTAGGGACACTGAAGCTTTCTTT | CASSSRARDTEAFF
. | TRBD1 | 13 | TRBJ1-2 | TRBV18 | TGTGCCAGCTCATCCCGGGACAGAGGTGGCTACACCTTC | CASSSRDRGGYTF
. | TRBD1 | 15 | TRBJ2-3 | TRBV24-1 | TGTGCCACCAGTGAATCAGGGGGAATCACAGATACGCAGTATTTT | CATSESGGITDTQYF
. | TRBD1 | 13 | TRBJ1-5 | TRBV6-5 | TGTGCCAGAGGCAGGGGGCGGAATCAGCCCCAGCATTTT | CARGRGRNQPQHF
few | . | 14 | TRBJ1-6 | TRBV5-1 | TGCGCCAGCAGCCTCTCGGACAGCCGATCACCCCTCCACTTT | CASSLSDSRSPLHF
. | . | 13 | TRBJ1-5 | TRBV10-3 | TGTGCCATCAGGGGCGATAGCAATCAGCCCCAGCATTTT | CAIRGDSNQPQHF
. | TRBD1 | 13 | TRBJ1-1 | TRBV9 | TGTGCCAGCAGCCCAACAGGGGTGGGTGAAGCTTTCTTT | CASSPTGVGEAFF
few | TRBD1 | 15 | TRBJ2-3 | TRBV28 | TGTGCCAGCAGCGTCGGGACAGGGGACACAGATACGCAGTATTTT | CASSVGTGDTDTQYF
. | TRBD1 | 13 | TRBJ1-1 | TRBV2 | TGTGCCAGCAGTGAAATGAGACAGGGTGAAGCTTTCTTT | CASSEMRQGEAFF
. | TRBD1 | 14 | TRBJ1-3 | TRBV6-5 | TGTGCCAGCAGGGAGACAGGGAATCCGAACACCATATATTTT | CASRETGNPNTIYF
. | TRBD2 | 14 | TRBJ2-3 | TRBV7-3 | TGTGCCAGCAGTGCGGGACTAGCGACAGATACGCAGTATTTT | CASSAGLATDTQYF
. | TRBD1 | 17 | TRBJ2-7 | TRBV18 | TGTGCCAGCTCACCCCCCTCGACAGGGATCCAGCCCCACGAGCAGTACTTC | CASSPPSTGIQPHEQYF
. | TRBD1 | 13 | TRBJ1-2 | TRBV6-5 | TGTGCCAGCAGTCGGACAGGGGGATATGGCTACACCTTC | CASSRTGGYGYTF
. | . | 16 | TRBJ2-7 | TRBV30 | TGTGCCTGGAGTGTACCCACAGGAACCTTCTCCTACGAGCAGTACTTC | CAWSVPTGTFSYEQYF
. | . | 14 | TRBJ2-2 | TRBV10-1 | TGCGCCAGCAGTGGATCCCTCGGCACCGGGGAGCTGTTTTTT | CASSGSLGTGELFF
. | TRBD1 | 14 | TRBJ1-1 | TRBV30 | TGTGCCTCAGGGAGGGACAGGGGGTTCGGTGCGGCTTTCTTT | CASGRDRGFGAAFF
. | . | 13 | TRBJ2-5 | TRBV10-3 | TGTGCCATCACGGGGACACAGCAAGAGACCCAGTACTTC | CAITGTQQETQYF
. | TRBD1 | 14 | TRBJ1-2 | TRBV6-5 | TGTGCCAGCAGTTACACCAACAGGGGCCATGGCTACACCTTC | CASSYTNRGHGYTF
. | TRBD1 | 15 | TRBJ1-6 | TRBV27 | TGTGCCAGCAGTTACAGGGGCGAGCGTAGATCACCCCTCCACTTT | CASSYRGERRSPLHF
. | TRBD1 | 16 | TRBJ1-2 | TRBV7-6 | TGTGCCAGCAGCCACTCCCTTAATACAGGGGCGGGTGGCTACACCTTC | CASSHSLNTGAGGYTF
. | TRBD1 | 16 | TRBJ1-2 | TRBV27 | TGTGCCAGCAGTTCCCGCCGGGACAGACCTAACTATGGCTACACCTTC | CASSSRRDRPNYGYTF
. | TRBD1 | 18 | TRBJ2-5 | TRBV19 | TGTGCCAGTAGTATCGCGACAGGGGGCCATCTAAAACAAGAGACCCAGTACTTC | CASSIATGGHLKQETQYF
. | TRBD1 | 15 | TRBJ1-1 | TRBV19 | TGTGCCAGTAGTATATCCCCAGGGGGTACCACTGAAGCTTTCTTT | CASSISPGGTTEAFF
. | . | 16 | TRBJ2-2 | TRBV11-2 | TGTGCCAGCAGCTTAGGTCCCAGCGCGAACACCGGGGAGCTGTTTTTT | CASSLGPSANTGELFF
. | TRBD1 | 16 | TRBJ2-3 | TRBV19 | TGTGCCAGTAGTGGGGGACAGGGGGCCTGGCCAGATACGCAGTATTTT | CASSGGQGAWPDTQYF
. | TRBD1 | 14 | TRBJ1-2 | TRBV19 | TGTGCCAGTGTCGACAGGGCGTTTAACTATGGCTACACCTTC | CASVDRAFNYGYTF
. | TRBD2 | 17 | TRBJ2-3 | TRBV5-1 | TGCGCCAGCAGCCCACCACCTAGCGGGGGGGCCACAGATACGCAGTATTTT | CASSPPPSGGATDTQYF
. | TRBD1 | 13 | TRBJ1-1 | TRBV6-5 | TGTGCCAGCAGTCGACAGGGGGTAGAGGAAGCTTTCTTT | CASSRQGVEEAFF
. | TRBD2 | 18 | TRBJ2-3 | TRBV4-2 | TGTGCCAGCAGCCAAGATCCAGCGGGGGGGCCTGGGGCAGATACGCAGTATTTT | CASSQDPAGGPGADTQYF
. | TRBD1 | 14 | TRBJ1-2 | TRBV2 | TGTGCCAGCAGTGAGGGACAGGGGATCTATGGCTACACCTTC | CASSEGQGIYGYTF
. | . | 15 | TRBJ2-3 | TRBV7-9 | TGTGCCAGCAGCTTGGATAGCGGTAGCACAGATACGCAGTATTTT | CASSLDSGSTDTQYF
once | . | 14 | TRBJ1-1 | TRBV15 | TGTGCCACCAGCCGCGGTGGGAGTGACACTGAAGCTTTCTTT | CATSRGGSDTEAFF
. | . | 12 | TRBJ1-5 | TRBV29-1 | TGCAGCGTTGCAACGGGGGATCAGCCCCAGCATTTT | CSVATGDQPQHF
. | . | 14 | TRBJ1-2 | TRBV6-5 | TGTGCCAGCAGTTACGACAGACTTAACTATGGCTACACCTTC | CASSYDRLNYGYTF
few | . | 15 | TRBJ1-1 | TRBV10-2 | TGCGCCAGCACTGAGCCCCAGGGTATGAACACTGAAGCTTTCTTT | CASTEPQGMNTEAFF
. | . | 14 | TRBJ2-3 | TRBV6-6 | TGTGCCAGCAGTTACAGGGGGTCCGCAGATACGCAGTATTTT | CASSYRGSADTQYF
. | TRBD1 | 14 | TRBJ1-4 | TRBV10-1 | TGCGCCAGCAGGGCGACAGGGGAGAAAGAAAAACTGTTTTTT | CASRATGEKEKLFF
few | TRBD1 | 13 | TRBJ1-2 | TRBV6-6 | TGTGCCAGCAGTTTAAGGACAGGGGATGGCTACACCTTC | CASSLRTGDGYTF